Each of the 7 T cell receptor beta chains below was sequenced from the same sample in a study of blood T cell repertoires in COVID-19. This table comes from immunoSEQ multiplex PCR, and its TCRdb copy is limited to in-frame clones, with some not included. This sample has roughly 180,000 clones; almost 85% occur once, and the top ten carry under 8.5%. What was sequenced was peripheral blood. The receptor source for this set is a man aged 35 to 55 who had recovered from COVID-19.

This chain uses TRBV6-6 with TRBJ1-3, with 7 positions matching TRBD1. Germline loops: CDR1 MNHNY, CDR2 SVGAGI (reference sequence). The CDR3 spans 14 residues. Trimming at V came to 7 bases and at J to 4 bases, leaving 7 bases not matched to a gene. CDR3 loop: CASMEGAAGNTIYF. Written as DNA, the CDR3 is TGTGCCAGCATGGAGGGGGCGGCCGGAAACACCATATATTTT.

V usage is TRBV19 and J usage is TRBJ2-1, with 10 bases identical to TRBD2. V was pared by 5 bases and J by 5 bases, with 9 bases of the junction left unmatched. Germline CDR1 is LNHDA and CDR2 is SQIVND (reference sequence). This CDR3 contains 16 residues. Written as DNA, the CDR3 is TGTGCCAGTAGTGACTCTCCTAGCGGGGGAGACAATGAGCAGTTCTTC. Its protein product is CASSDSPSGGDNEQFF.

J is TRBJ2-1 and V is TRBV6-5, with D possibly matching TRBD2 (6 bases). The V gene's germline CDR1 is MNHEY and CDR2 SVGAGI. V shed 6 bases and J shed 7 bases, with 13 bases lying between them. The CDR3 is 13 residues long. The CDR3 spells CASREAGLNEQFF. The CDR3 DNA reads as TGTGCCAGCAGGGAGGCGGGATTGAATGAGCAGTTCTTC.

As to this clone: At the DNA level, this CDR3 is encoded by other sequences in the same sample as well. The CDR3 loop reads CASSLTGNQETQYF. Written as DNA, the CDR3 is TGCGCCAGCAGCCTCACCGGGAACCAAGAGACCCAGTACTTC. V and J are TRBV5-1 and TRBJ2-5, with D possibly TRBD2 on 5 matching bases. The V end was cut by 4 bases, the J end by 0 bases, with 10 bases between. The CDR3 length is 14 residues. Germline V gene lookup returns CDR1 SGHRS and CDR2 YFSETQ.

This clone appeared a single time. The J gene is TRBJ2-2, the V gene TRBV21-1; TRBD2 is the table's D call and was not checked against the DNA. TRBV21-1 counts as a pseudogene. The CDR3 is 18 residues long. In nucleotides, the CDR3 is TGTGCCAGCAGCTACCGTGGTAGCGGGAGATTTGGCACCGGGGAGCTGTTTTTT. Its translation: CASSYRGSGRFGTGELFF.

The chain uses TRBV2 and TRBJ2-3; 9 bases line up with TRBD1. CDR3 size: 12 residues. Germline CDR1 is SNHLY and CDR2 is FYNNEI. The trim removed 6 bases at V and 9 bases at J, leaving 4 bases unmatched. The CDR3 DNA reads TGTGCCAGCAGACCCGACAGGGGGACGCAGTATTTT. Its translation: CASRPDRGTQYF.

This sequence joins TRBV28 and TRBJ1-6; D possibly corresponds to TRBD1 (6 bases). The CDR3 is 12 residues long. The germline V and J ends were trimmed by 8 bases and 7 bases, with 9 bases remaining between them. Germline CDR1 is MDHEN and CDR2 is SYDVKM. The CDR3 DNA reads TGTGCCAGCGGACAGATGAATTCACCCCTCCACTTT. It encodes CASGQMNSPLHF.